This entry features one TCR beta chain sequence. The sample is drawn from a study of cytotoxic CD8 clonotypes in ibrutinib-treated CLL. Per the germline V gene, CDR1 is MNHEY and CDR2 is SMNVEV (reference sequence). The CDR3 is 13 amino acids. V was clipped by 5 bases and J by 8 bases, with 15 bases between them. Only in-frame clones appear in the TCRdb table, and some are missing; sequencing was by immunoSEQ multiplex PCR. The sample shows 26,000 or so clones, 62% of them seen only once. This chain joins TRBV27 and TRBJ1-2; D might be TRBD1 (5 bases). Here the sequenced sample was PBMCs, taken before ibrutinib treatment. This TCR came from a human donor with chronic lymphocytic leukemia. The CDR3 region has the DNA TGTGCCAGCAGTGATCAGGGCCGGGAGGGCTACACCTTC. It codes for CASSDQGREGYTF.